The present TCR beta chain was sequenced within a study of shared T cell receptors in the human thymus. The CDR3 spans 20 residues. Germline trimming cut 0 bases from V and 2 bases from J; bases unmatched to any gene: 16. Germline V gene lookup returns CDR1 MNHNS and CDR2 SASEGT. The protocol was immunoSEQ multiplex PCR, while the TCRdb copy is restricted to in-frame clones and leaves out a portion. The sample records hundreds of thousands of clones, roughly 88% being singletons. The data were also submitted as part of a second study, on human thymus T cells.

Material: thymocytes. The V gene is TRBV6-1, the J gene TRBJ1-5; 7 bases are shared with TRBD1. This TCR was sampled from a boy in the first two years of life with a congenital heart defect. CDR3 nucleotides: TGTGCCAGCAGTGAAGCGGAGGCCCCCCCAGGGGGATTTGGCAATCAGCCCCAGCATTTT. Translation: CASSEAEAPPGGFGNQPQHF.